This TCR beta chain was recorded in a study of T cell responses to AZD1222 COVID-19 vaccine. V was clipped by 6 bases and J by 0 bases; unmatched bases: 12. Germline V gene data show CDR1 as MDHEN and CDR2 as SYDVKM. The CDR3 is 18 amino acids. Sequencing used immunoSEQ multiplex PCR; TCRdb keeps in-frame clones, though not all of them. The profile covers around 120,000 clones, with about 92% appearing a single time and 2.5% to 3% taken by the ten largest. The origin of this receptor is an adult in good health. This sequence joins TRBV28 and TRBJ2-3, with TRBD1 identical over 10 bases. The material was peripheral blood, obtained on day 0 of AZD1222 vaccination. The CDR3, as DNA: TGTGCCAGCAGCACACCTCTTCGGGGACAGGGGAGCACAGATACGCAGTATTTT. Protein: CASSTPLRGQGSTDTQYF.